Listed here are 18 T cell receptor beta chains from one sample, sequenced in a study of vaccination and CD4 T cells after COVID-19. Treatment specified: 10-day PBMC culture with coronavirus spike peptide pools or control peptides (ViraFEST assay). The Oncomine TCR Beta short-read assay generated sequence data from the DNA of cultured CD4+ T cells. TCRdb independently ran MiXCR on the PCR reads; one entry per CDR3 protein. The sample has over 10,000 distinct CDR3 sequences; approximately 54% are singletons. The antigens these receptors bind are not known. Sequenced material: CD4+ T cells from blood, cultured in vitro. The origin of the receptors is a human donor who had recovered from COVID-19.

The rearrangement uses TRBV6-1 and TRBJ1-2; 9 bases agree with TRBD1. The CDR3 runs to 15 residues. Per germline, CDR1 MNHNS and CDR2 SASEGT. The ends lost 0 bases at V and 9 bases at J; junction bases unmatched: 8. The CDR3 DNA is TGTGCCAGCAGTGAAGCGTGGGACAGGGCGCTTCGCTACACCTTC. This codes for CASSEAWDRALRYTF.

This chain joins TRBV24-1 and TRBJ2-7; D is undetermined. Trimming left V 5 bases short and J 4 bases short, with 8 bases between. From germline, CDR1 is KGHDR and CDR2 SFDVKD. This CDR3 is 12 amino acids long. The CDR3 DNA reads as TGTGCCACCAGTGCCTACGGTTACGAGCAGTACTTC. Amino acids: CATSAYGYEQYF.

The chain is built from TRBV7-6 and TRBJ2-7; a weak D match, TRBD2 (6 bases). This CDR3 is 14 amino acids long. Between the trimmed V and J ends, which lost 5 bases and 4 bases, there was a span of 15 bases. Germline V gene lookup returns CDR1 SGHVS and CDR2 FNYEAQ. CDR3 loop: CASSPQEGLYEQYF. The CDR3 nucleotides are TGTGCCAGCAGCCCACAGGAGGGGTTATACGAGCAGTACTTC.

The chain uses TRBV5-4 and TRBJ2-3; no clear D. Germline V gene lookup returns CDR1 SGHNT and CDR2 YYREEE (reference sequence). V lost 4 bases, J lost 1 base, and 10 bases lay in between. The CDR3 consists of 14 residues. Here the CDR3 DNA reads TGTGCCAGCAGCCTAGGTGGGGGCACAGATACGCAGTATTTT. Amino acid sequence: CASSLGGGTDTQYF. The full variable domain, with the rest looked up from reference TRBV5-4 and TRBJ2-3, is ETGVTQSPTHLIKTRGQQVTLRCSSQSGHNTVSWYQQALGQGPQFIFQYYREEENGRGNFPPRFSGLQFPNYSSELNVNALELDDSALYLCASSLGGGTDTQYFGPGTRLTVL.

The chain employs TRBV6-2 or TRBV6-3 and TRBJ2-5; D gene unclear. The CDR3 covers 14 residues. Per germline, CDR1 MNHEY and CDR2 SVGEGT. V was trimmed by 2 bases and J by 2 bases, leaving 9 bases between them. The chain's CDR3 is CASSYMISQETQYF. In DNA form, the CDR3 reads TGTGCCAGCAGTTACATGATTAGTCAAGAGACCCAGTACTTC.

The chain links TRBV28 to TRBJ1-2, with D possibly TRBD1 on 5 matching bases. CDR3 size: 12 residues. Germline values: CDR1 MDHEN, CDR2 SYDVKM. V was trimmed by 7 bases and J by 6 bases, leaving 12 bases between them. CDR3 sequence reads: CASITGRDGYTF. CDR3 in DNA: TGTGCCAGCATCACGGGGCGAGATGGCTACACCTTC.

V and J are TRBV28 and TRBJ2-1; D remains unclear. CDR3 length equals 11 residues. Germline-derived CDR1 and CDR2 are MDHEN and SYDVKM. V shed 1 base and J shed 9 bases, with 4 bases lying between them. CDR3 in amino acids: CASSLLGEQFF. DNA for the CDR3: TGTGCCAGCAGTTTATTAGGTGAGCAGTTCTTC.

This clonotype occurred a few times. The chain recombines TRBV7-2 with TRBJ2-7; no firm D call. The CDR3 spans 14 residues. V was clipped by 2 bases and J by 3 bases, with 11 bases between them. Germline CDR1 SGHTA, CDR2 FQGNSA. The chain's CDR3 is CASSLPGPLYEQYF. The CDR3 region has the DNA TGTGCCAGCAGCTTACCAGGACCCCTCTACGAGCAGTACTTC.

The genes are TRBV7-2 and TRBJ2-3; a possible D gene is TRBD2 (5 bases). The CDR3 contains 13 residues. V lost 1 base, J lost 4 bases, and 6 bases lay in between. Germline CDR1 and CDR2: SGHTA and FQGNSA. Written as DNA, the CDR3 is TGTGCCAGCAGCTTAGGGACTTCAGATACGCAGTATTTT. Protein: CASSLGTSDTQYF.

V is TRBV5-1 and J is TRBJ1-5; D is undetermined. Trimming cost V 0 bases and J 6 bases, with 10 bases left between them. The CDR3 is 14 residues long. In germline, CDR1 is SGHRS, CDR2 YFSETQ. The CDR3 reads CASSLEHPAQPQHF. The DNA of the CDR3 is TGCGCCAGCAGCTTGGAACATCCAGCTCAGCCCCAGCATTTT.

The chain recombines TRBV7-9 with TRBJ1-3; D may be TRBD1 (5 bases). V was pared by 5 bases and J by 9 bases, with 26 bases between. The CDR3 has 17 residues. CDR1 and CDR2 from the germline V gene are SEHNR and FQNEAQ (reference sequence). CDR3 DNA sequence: TGTGCCAGCAGCGCAGGGATTGGGGAGGCCGCCCTCGTCACCATATATTTT. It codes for CASSAGIGEAALVTIYF.

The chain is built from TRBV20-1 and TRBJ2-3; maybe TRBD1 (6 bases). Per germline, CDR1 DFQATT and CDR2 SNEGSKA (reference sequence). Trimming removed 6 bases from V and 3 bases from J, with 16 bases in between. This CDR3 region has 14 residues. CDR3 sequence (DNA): TGCAGTGCCCCCCCAGGGGCAGGTACAGATACGCAGTATTTT. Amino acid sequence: CSAPPGAGTDTQYF.

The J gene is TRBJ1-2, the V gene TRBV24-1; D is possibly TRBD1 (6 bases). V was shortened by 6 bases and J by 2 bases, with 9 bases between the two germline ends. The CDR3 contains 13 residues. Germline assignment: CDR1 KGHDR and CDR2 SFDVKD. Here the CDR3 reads CATSLDRNYGYTF. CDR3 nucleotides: TGTGCCACCAGTCTGGACAGAAACTATGGCTACACCTTC.

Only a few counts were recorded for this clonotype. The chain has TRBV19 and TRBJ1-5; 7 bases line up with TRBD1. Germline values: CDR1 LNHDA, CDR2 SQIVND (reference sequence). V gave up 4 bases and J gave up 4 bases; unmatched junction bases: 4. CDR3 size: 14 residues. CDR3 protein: CASSKQQGNQPQHF. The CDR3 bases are TGTGCCAGTAGTAAACAACAGGGGAATCAGCCCCAGCATTTT. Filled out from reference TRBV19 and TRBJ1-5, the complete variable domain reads DGGITQSPKYLFRKEGQNVTLSCEQNLNHDAMYWYRQDPGQGLRLIYYSQIVNDFQKGDIAEGYSVSREKKESFPLTVTSAQKNPTAFYLCASSKQQGNQPQHFGDGTRLSIL.

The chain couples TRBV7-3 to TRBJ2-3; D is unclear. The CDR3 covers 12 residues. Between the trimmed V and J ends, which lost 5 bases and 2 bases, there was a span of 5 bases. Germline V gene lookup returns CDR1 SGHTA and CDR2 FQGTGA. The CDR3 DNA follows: TGTGCCAGCAGCCATTACACAGATACGCAGTATTTT. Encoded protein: CASSHYTDTQYF. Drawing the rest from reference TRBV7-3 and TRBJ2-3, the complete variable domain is GAGVSQTPSNKVTEKGKYVELRCDPISGHTALYWYRQSLGQGPEFLIYFQGTGAADDSGLPNDRFFAVRPEGSVSTLKIQRTERGDSAVYLCASSHYTDTQYFGPGTRLTVL.

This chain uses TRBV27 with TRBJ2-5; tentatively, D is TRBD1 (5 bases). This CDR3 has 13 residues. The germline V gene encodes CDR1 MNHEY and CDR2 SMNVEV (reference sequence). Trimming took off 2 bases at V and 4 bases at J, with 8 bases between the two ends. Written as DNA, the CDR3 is TGTGCCAGCAGTTTACAGGGTCGAGAGACCCAGTACTTC. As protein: CASSLQGRETQYF.

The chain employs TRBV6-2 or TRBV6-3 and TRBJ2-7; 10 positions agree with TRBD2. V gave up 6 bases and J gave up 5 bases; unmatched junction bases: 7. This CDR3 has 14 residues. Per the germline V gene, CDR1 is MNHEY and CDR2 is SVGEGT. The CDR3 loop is CASRKAGGTDEQYF. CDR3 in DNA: TGTGCCAGCAGGAAAGCGGGAGGGACAGACGAGCAGTACTTC.

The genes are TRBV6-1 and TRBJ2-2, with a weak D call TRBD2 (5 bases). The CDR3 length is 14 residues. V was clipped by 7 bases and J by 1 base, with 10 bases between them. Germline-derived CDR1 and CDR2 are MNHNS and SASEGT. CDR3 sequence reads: CASTLARNTGELFF. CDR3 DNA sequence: TGTGCCAGCACCCTAGCCAGGAACACCGGGGAGCTGTTTTTT.